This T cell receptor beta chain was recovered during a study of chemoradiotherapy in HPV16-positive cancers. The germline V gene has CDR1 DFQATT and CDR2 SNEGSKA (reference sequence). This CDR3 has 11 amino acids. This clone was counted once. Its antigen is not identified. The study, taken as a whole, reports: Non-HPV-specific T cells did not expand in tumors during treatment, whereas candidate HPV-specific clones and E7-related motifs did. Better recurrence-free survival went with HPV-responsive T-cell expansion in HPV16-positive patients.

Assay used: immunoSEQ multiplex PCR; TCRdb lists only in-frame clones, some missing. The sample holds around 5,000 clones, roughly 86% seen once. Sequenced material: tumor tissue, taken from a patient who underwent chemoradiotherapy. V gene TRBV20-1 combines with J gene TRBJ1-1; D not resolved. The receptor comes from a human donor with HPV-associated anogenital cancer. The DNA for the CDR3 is TGCAGCCTACGCCAGAACACTGAAGCTTTCTTT. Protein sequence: CSLRQNTEAFF.